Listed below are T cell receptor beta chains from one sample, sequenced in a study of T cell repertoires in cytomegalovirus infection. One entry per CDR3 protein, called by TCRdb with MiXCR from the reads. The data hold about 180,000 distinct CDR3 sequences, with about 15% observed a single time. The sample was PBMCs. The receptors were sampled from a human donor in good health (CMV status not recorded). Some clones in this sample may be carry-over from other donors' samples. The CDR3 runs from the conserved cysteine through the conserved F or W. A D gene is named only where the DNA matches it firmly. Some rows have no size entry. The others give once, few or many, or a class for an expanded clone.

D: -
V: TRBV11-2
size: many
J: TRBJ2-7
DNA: TGTGCCAGCAGCTTAGGGAACTACGAGCAGTACTTC
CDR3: CASSLGNYEQYF

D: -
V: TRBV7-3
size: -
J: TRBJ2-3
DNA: TGTGCCAGCAGCCGGTCGAGGTCAGATACGCAGTATTTT
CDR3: CASSRSRSDTQYF

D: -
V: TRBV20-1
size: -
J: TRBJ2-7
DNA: TGCAGTGCTAGCCCCGAGGGTCTGACCTACGAGCAGTACTTC
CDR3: CSASPEGLTYEQYF

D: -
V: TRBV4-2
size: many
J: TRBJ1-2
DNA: TGTGCCAGCAGCCAAGAGCGAACTACTAACTATGGCTACACCTTC
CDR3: CASSQERTTNYGYTF

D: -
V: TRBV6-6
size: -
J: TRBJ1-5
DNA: TGTGCCAGCAGCGACGCGGGGCCCCAGCATTTT
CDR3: CASSDAGPQHF

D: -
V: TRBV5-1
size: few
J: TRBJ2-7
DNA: TGCGCCAGCAGCTTGGCCGTAAGAGGCGAGCAGTACTTC
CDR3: CASSLAVRGEQYF

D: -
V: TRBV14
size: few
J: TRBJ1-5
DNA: TGTGCCAGCAGCCTGGGGGGCCCGAATCAGCCCCAGCATTTT
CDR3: CASSLGGPNQPQHF

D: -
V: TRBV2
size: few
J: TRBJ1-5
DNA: TGTGCCAGCAGTGAAGCGCGGGCAGAAAATCAGCCCCAGCATTTT
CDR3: CASSEARAENQPQHF

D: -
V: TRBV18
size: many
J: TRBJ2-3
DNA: TGTGCCAGCTCACCGAGGAGAATCACAGATACGCAGTATTTT
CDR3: CASSPRRITDTQYF

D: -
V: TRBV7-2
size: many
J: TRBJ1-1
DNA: TGTGCCAGCAGCTATTCGGTGAACACTGAAGCTTTCTTT
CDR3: CASSYSVNTEAFF

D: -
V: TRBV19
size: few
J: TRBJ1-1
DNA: TGTGCCAGTAGTCCCCGGGTGCTTGCGAAAGACACTGAAGCTTTCTTT
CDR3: CASSPRVLAKDTEAFF

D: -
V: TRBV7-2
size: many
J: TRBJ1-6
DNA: TGTGCCAGCAGCTTCCAGATTCATAATTCACCCCTCCACTTT
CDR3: CASSFQIHNSPLHF

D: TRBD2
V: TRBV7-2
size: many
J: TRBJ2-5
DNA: TGTGCCAGCAGCGCGACTAGCGGGATATCAGGGACCCAGTACTTC
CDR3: CASSATSGISGTQYF

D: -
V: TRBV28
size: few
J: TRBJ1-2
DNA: TGTGCCAGCACCCTCCTTGGGGGGCCTGGCTATGGCTACACCTTC
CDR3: CASTLLGGPGYGYTF

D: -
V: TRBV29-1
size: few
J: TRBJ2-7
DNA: TGCAGCGTGTGGGGTGCGGGACAGCGGGCCGAGCAGTACTTC
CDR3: CSVWGAGQRAEQYF

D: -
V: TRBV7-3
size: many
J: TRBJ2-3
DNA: TGTGCCAGCAGCTTAAGGGGTGACACAGATACGCAGTATTTT
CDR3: CASSLRGDTDTQYF

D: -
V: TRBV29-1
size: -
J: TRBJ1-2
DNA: TGCAGCGTTCTACAGGTGAACACTTATGGCTACACCTTC
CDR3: CSVLQVNTYGYTF

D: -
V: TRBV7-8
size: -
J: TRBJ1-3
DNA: TGTGCCAGCAGTTCCAGTGCTGTTGGAAACACCATATATTTT
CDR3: CASSSSAVGNTIYF

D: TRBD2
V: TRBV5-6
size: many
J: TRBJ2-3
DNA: TGTGCCAGCAGCTTGGTCGGGGGGGGAATGGACACAGATACGCAGTATTTT
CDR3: CASSLVGGGMDTDTQYF

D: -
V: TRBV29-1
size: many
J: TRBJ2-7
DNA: TGCAGCGTTTGGGGAAGCTCCTACGAGCAGTACTTC
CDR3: CSVWGSSYEQYF

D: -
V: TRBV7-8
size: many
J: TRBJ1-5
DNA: TGTGCCAGCAGCTTAGGGGTCTCCCTTAGCAATCAGCCCCAGCATTTT
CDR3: CASSLGVSLSNQPQHF

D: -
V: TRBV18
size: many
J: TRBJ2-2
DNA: TGTGCCAGCTCACCGATGATGCCAGGGAACACCGGGGAGCTGTTTTTT
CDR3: CASSPMMPGNTGELFF

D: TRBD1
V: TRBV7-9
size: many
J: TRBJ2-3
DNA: TGTGCCAGCAGCGGGACAGGGACCTCCAGCACAGATACGCAGTATTTT
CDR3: CASSGTGTSSTDTQYF

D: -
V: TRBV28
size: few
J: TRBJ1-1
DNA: TGTGCCAGCAGGGACGGACGGAACACTGAAGCTTTCTTT
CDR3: CASRDGRNTEAFF

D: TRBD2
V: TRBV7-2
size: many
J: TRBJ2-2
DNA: TGTGCCAGCAGCACACGGACTAGCGGGAGATGGGCCACCGGGGAGCTGTTTTTT
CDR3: CASSTRTSGRWATGELFF

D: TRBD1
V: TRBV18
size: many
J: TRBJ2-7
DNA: TGTGCCAGCTCACTACCGGGACAGGGATCCTACGAGCAGTACTTC
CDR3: CASSLPGQGSYEQYF

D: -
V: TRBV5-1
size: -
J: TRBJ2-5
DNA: TGCGCCAGCAGCGCTGGACTCATACAAGAGACCCAGTACTTC
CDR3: CASSAGLIQETQYF

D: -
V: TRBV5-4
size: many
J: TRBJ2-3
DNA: TGTGCCAGCAGCTATATCTTCACAGATACGCAGTATTTT
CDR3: CASSYIFTDTQYF

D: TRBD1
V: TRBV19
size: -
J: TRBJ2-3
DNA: TGTGCCAGTAGGAATGACAGGGGGCGAGGACAAACGCAGTATTTT
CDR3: CASRNDRGRGQTQYF

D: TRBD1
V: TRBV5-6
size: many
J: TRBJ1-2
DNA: TGTGCCAGCAGCTTGGTAGGACAGGGAACGGGATATCGCTACACCTTC
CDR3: CASSLVGQGTGYRYTF

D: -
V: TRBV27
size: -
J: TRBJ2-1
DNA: TGTGCCAGCAGTTTATGGGGCGTTCGCTCCTACAATGAGCAGTTCTTC
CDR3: CASSLWGVRSYNEQFF

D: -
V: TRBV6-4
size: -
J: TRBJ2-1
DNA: TGTGCCAGCAGCGCGACGGGAGAACACAATGAGCAGTTCTTC
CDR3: CASSATGEHNEQFF

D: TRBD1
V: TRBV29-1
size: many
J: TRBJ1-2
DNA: TGCAGCGTAAAAAAGGGACAGACTAACTATGGCTACACCTTC
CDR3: CSVKKGQTNYGYTF

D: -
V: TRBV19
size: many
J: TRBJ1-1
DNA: TGTGCCAGTAGCCCGAGGGGGGGGATCATCAACACTGAAGCTTTCTTT
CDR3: CASSPRGGIINTEAFF

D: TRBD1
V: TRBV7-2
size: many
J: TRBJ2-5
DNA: TGTGCCAGCAGCTCGAAGACAGGGGATGTCGAGACCCAGTACTTC
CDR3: CASSSKTGDVETQYF

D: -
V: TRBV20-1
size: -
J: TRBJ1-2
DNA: TGCAGTGCTAGAGGCGTCAGACAATATGGCTACACCTTC
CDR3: CSARGVRQYGYTF

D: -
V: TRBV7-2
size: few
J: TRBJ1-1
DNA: TGTGCCAGCAGCTTAGTCGCAGTGAACACTGAAGCTTTCTTT
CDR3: CASSLVAVNTEAFF

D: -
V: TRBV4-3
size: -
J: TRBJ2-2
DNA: TGCGCCAGCAGCCAATCTGGGGAGCTGTTTTTT
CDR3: CASSQSGELFF

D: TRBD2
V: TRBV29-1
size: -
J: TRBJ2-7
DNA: TGCAGCGTTGAAGGGAGATACCGCAGCGGGAGGGACGAGCAGTACTTC
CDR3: CSVEGRYRSGRDEQYF

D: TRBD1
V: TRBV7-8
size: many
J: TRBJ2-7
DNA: TGTGCCAGCAGAGGGAGACAGGGGGCTCGCGAGCAGTACTTC
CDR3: CASRGRQGAREQYF

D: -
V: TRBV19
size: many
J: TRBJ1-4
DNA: TGTGCCAGTCAGGCAGGGGTATTGTCAACTAATGAAAAACTGTTTTTT
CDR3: CASQAGVLSTNEKLFF

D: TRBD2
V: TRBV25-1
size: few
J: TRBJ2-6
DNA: TGTGCCAGCAGTGAGGCGGGGGGCTCTGGGGCCAACGTCCTGACTTTC
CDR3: CASSEAGGSGANVLTF

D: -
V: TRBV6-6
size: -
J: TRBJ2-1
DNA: TGTGCCAGCAGGGCCGGAGGTGAGCAGTTCTTC
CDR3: CASRAGGEQFF

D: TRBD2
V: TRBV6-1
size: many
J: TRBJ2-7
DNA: TGTGCCAGCAGTGGACTAGCGGGAGGGCCCGACGAGCAGTACTTC
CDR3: CASSGLAGGPDEQYF

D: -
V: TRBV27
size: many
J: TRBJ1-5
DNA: TGTGCCAGCGGCGGGGGTAGCAATCAGCCCCAGCATTTT
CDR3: CASGGGSNQPQHF

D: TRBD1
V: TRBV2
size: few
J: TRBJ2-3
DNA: TGTGCCAGCAGTGGACAGGGGGGGACAGATACGCAGTATTTT
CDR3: CASSGQGGTDTQYF

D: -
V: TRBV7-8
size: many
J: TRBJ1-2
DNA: TGTGCCAGCAGCGGATTGGATAGTCAATCGTATGGCTACACCTTC
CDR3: CASSGLDSQSYGYTF

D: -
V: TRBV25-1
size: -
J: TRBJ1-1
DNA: TGTGCCAGCAAAGGGGTTAAGAACACTGAAGCTTTCTTT
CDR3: CASKGVKNTEAFF

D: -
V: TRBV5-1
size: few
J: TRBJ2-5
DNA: TGCGCCAGCAGCTTCGGGGCCCAAGAGACCCAGTACTTC
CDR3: CASSFGAQETQYF

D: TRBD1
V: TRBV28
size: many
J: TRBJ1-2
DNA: TGTGCCAGCAGTTACCGGGACAGGGAAGTGGGTGGCTACACCTTC
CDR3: CASSYRDREVGGYTF

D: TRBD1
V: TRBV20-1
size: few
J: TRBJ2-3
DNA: TGCAGTGCTAGAGACTACAGGGGGAGCACAGATACGCAGTATTTT
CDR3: CSARDYRGSTDTQYF

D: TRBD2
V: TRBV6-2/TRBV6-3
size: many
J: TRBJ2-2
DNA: TGTGCCAGCTCTGCGGGAGAGGCCGGGGAGCTGTTTTTT
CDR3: CASSAGEAGELFF